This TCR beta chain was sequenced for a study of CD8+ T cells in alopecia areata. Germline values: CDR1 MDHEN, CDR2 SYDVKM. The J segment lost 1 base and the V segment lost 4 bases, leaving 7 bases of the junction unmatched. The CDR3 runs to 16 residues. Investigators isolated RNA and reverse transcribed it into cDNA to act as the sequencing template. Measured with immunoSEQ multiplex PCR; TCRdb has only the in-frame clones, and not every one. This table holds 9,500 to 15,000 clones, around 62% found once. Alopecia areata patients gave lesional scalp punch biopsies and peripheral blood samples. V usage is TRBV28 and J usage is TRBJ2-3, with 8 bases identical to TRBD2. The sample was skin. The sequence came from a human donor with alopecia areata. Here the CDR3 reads CASSSVLADGTDTQYF. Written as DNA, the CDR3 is TGTGCCAGCAGTTCTGTACTAGCGGACGGCACAGATACGCAGTATTTT.